This entry lists 28 T cell receptor beta chains sequenced from one sample in a study of spatial heterogeneity in lung cancer. TCRdb ran MiXCR on the 5' RACE reads and lists one entry per CDR3 protein. In the table there are about 52,000 distinct CDR3 sequences, roughly 7.4% of which are singletons. Time point given: blood at routine non-recurrence follow-up after resection. Tumor, nontumor lung or frozen PBMC supplied whole RNA that was sequenced unsorted. The sample here was PBMCs, taken at follow-up. The receptors derive from a female donor with early-stage non-small cell lung cancer.

This clonotype was seen repeatedly, ten times or more. The V gene is TRBV28, the J gene TRBJ1-5; perhaps TRBD1 as D (6 bases). Germline V gene lookup returns CDR1 MDHEN and CDR2 SYDVKM. Trimming took 9 bases from V and 6 from J, leaving 15 bases between them. The CDR3 totals 13 residues. The CDR3 is CASRNGGGQPQHF. Written as DNA, the CDR3 is TGTGCCAGTAGGAACGGGGGCGGTCAGCCCCAGCATTTT.

This clonotype was seen many times. The chain links TRBV7-9 to TRBJ2-1; D might be TRBD2 (7 bases). The CDR3 contains 16 residues. Germline V CDR1 and CDR2: SEHNR, FQNEAQ (reference sequence). Trimming took 5 bases from V and 0 from J, leaving 14 bases between them. CDR3 coding DNA: TGTGCCAGCAGCCCCGCGGGGGCCAGCTCCTACAATGAGCAGTTCTTC. Protein sequence: CASSPAGASSYNEQFF.

This rearrangement joins TRBV20-1 to TRBJ1-3; D remains ambiguous. V was shortened by 3 bases and J by 1 base, with 19 bases between the two germline ends. Germline V gene data show CDR1 as DFQATT and CDR2 as SNEGSKA (reference sequence). The CDR3 length is 17 residues. The CDR3 DNA reads TGCAGTGCTAGGCGGATCGGCAGCACAAATTCTGGAAACACCATATATTTT. Its protein product is CSARRIGSTNSGNTIYF.

This clonotype was seen ten or more times. The chain uses TRBV20-1 and TRBJ2-7; TRBD2 matches 12 bases. This CDR3 region has 14 residues. CDR1 and CDR2 (germline): DFQATT, SNEGSKA (reference sequence). The CDR3 nucleotides are TGCGGAGGCCTAGCGGGGGGGCCGATTGGGGAGCAGTACTTC. This translates into CGGLAGGPIGEQYF.

Worth noting for this clonotype: A much larger clone lies a single base off, so this may be a read error. This rearrangement joins TRBV7-9 to TRBJ2-3; 9 bases agree with TRBD1. The CDR3 runs to 15 residues. The ends lost 4 bases at V and 1 base at J; junction bases unmatched: 3. CDR1 and CDR2 from the germline V gene are SEHNR and FQNEAQ (reference sequence). Here the CDR3 reads CASSWRQGGTDTQYF. The CDR3 DNA is TGTGCCAGCAGCTGGAGACAGGGGGGCACAGATACGCAGTATTTT. The complete variable domain, with remaining parts taken from reference TRBV7-9 and TRBJ2-3, reads DTGVSQNPRHKITKRGQNVTFRCDPISEHNRLYWYRQTLGQGPEFLTYFQNEAQLEKSRLLSDRFSAERPKGSFSTLEIQRTEQGDSAMYLCASSWRQGGTDTQYFGPGTRLTVL.

This clonotype was counted at least ten times. V gene TRBV7-6 combines with J gene TRBJ1-2, with 7 bases that match TRBD1. CDR1 and CDR2 (germline): SGHVS, FNYEAQ. This CDR3 contains 14 residues. V lost 1 base, J lost 3 bases, and 2 bases stayed unmatched. CDR3 region: CASSLEQGHYGYTF. CDR3 DNA sequence: TGTGCCAGCAGCTTAGAACAGGGGCACTATGGCTACACCTTC.

This clonotype was seen a few times. The chain employs TRBV12-3 or TRBV12-4 and TRBJ2-1, with 9 bases matching TRBD1. The CDR3 runs to 20 residues. V gave up 3 bases and J gave up 1 base; unmatched junction bases: 16. DNA of the CDR3: TGTGCCAGCAGTTTCGGACGTGGACAGGGGTTGTTAAGGTCCTACAATGAGCAGTTCTTC. Its translation is CASSFGRGQGLLRSYNEQFF.

This clonotype showed up many times. The CDR3 sequence: CASTPWTSGYNEQFF. The CDR3, as DNA: TGTGCCAGCACCCCCTGGACTAGCGGATACAATGAGCAGTTCTTC. The chain recombines TRBV7-2 with TRBJ2-1, with 10 bases fitting TRBD2. The length of the CDR3 is 15 residues. The V and J ends lost 7 bases and 4 bases, in that order; junction bases with no gene match: 7. Germline assignment: CDR1 SGHTA and CDR2 FQGNSA.

The sample holds a few counts of this clonotype. This rearrangement joins TRBV6-5 to TRBJ2-5, with D possibly being TRBD1 or TRBD2 (6 bases each). Trimming shortened V by 6 bases and J by 0 bases, and 20 bases separated the two germline ends. Germline V gene sequence: CDR1 MNHEY, CDR2 SVGAGI. This CDR3 comprises 17 residues. The CDR3 DNA follows: TGTGCCAGCAGACATTCAAGGGGGGACCCGAACCAAGAGACCCAGTACTTC. Translation: CASRHSRGDPNQETQYF.

The rearrangement uses TRBV11-2 and TRBJ2-5; the match to TRBD2 covers 8 bases. With V trimmed by 0 bases and J by 3 bases, 0 bases remained unmatched. Germline V gene sequence: CDR1 SGHAT, CDR2 FQNNGV. The CDR3 loop spans 14 amino acids. The CDR3 DNA is TGTGCCAGCAGCTTAGAACTAGCGGAAGAGACCCAGTACTTC. Its protein product is CASSLELAEETQYF.

The chain couples TRBV7-2 to TRBJ2-7; 7 positions agree with TRBD1. CDR3 length equals 13 residues. Unmatched junction bases numbered 13, after V lost 8 bases and J lost 9 bases. CDR1 and CDR2 (germline): SGHTA, FQGNSA. The CDR3 nucleotides are TGTGCCAGCCGCCCCGAGTCCAGGACAGGGCAGTACTTC. This translates into CASRPESRTGQYF.

This clonotype was recorded at least ten times. J is TRBJ1-5 and V is TRBV5-1; D is unclear. Germline V lookup: CDR1 SGHRS, CDR2 YFSETQ. V was pared by 4 bases and J by 4 bases, with 12 bases between. The CDR3 length is 14 residues. The CDR3 DNA is TGCGCCAGCAGCCGTGGAGACGCGAATCAGCCCCAGCATTTT. Its protein product is CASSRGDANQPQHF.

This clonotype was recorded many times. The chain carries TRBV20-1 and TRBJ2-2, with 10 bases identical to TRBD2. Trimming took 6 bases from V and 0 from J; bases not matched to a gene: 7. The CDR3 covers 16 residues. Germline CDR1 is DFQATT and CDR2 is SNEGSKA (reference sequence). DNA for the CDR3: TGCAGTGCCCCCCTTACTAGCGGGGCGAACACCGGGGAGCTGTTTTTT. Protein product: CSAPLTSGANTGELFF.

In this sample, this clonotype turned up many times. V usage is TRBV30 and J usage is TRBJ1-1; possible D gene TRBD1, 5 bases. The CDR3 has 15 residues. The V and J ends lost 0 bases and 2 bases respectively, with 13 bases between them. CDR1 is GTSNPN, CDR2 SVGIG, per germline (reference sequence). CDR3 region: CAWSVLETANTEAFF. CDR3 DNA: TGTGCCTGGAGTGTACTCGAGACAGCCAACACTGAAGCTTTCTTT.

This sequence joins TRBV10-2 and TRBJ2-7; D remains ambiguous. The V end was cut by 4 bases, the J end by 0 bases, with 10 bases between. This CDR3 comprises 14 residues. In germline, CDR1 is WSHSY, CDR2 SAAADI. CDR3 sequence reads: CASSVATDSYEQYF. DNA for the CDR3: TGCGCCAGCAGTGTAGCCACAGACTCCTACGAGCAGTACTTC.

CDR3 bases: TGTGCCAGCAGCTTAAGGGTCACTGAAGCTTTCTTT. As protein: CASSLRVTEAFF. This rearrangement joins TRBV7-2 to TRBJ1-1; D remains unclear. The CDR3 extends over 12 amino acids. Germline CDR1 is SGHTA and CDR2 is FQGNSA. V dropped 2 bases and J dropped 4 bases, with 5 bases sitting between them. The variable domain in full, with the rest retrieved from reference TRBV7-2 and TRBJ1-1, is GAGVSQSPSNKVTEKGKDVELRCDPISGHTALYWYRQSLGQGLEFLIYFQGNSAPDKSGLPSDRFSAERTGGSVSTLTIQRTQQEDSAVYLCASSLRVTEAFFGQGTRLTVV.

This clonotype was counted ten times or more. The chain links TRBV4-3 to TRBJ2-3, with 11 bases that match TRBD2. After removal of 0 bases from V and 5 bases from J, the junction contained 7 bases not matched to a gene. CDR1 LGHNA and CDR2 YSLEER come from the germline V gene. This CDR3 is built from 17 residues. In DNA, the CDR3 is TGCGCCAGCAGCCAAGACAAAGTAGCGGGGGGGTTAGATACGCAGTATTTT. Its translation is CASSQDKVAGGLDTQYF.

CDR3 sequence: CASSPGTGLATNEKLFF. The CDR3 DNA follows: TGTGCCAGCAGCCCCGGGACAGGCCTTGCAACTAATGAAAAACTGTTTTTT. This chain links TRBV12-3 or TRBV12-4 with TRBJ1-4, with TRBD1 identical over 8 bases. This CDR3 region has 17 residues. V trimming: 6 bases; J trimming: 0 bases; junction bases outside the gene matches: 9.

This clonotype was picked up a small number of times. The V and J genes are TRBV14 and TRBJ2-3; D gene uncertain. CDR1 is SGHDN, CDR2 FVKESK, per germline. The CDR3 has 13 residues. Trimming left V 2 bases short and J 4 bases short, with 7 bases between. Written as DNA, the CDR3 is TGTGCCAGCAGCCAAAATCTGCCAGATACGCAGTATTTT. Its translation: CASSQNLPDTQYF. Based on the CDR3 plus reference TRBV14 and TRBJ2-3, the full variable domain is EAGVTQFPSHSVIEKGQTVTLRCDPISGHDNLYWYRRVMGKEIKFLLHFVKESKQDESGMPNNRFLAERTGGTYSTLKVQPAELEDSGVYFCASSQNLPDTQYFGPGTRLTVL.

Comments on this clonotype: This may arise from a read error, as a much more abundant clone is one base away. The chain recombines TRBV6-2 or TRBV6-3 with TRBJ1-6; D call uncertain. Germline CDR1 reads MNHEY; CDR2 reads SVGEGT. CDR3 length: 15 residues. CDR3 nucleotide sequence: TGTACCAGCAGCCTACGCCCCGGCGAGGGTTCACCCCTCCACTTT. Its translation: CTSSLRPGEGSPLHF.

The table lists this clonotype with a few counts. The V call is TRBV20-1, the J call TRBJ2-7, with 10 bases identical to TRBD2. V shed 0 bases, J shed 2 bases, and the junction held 4 bases outside the gene matches. Per the germline V gene, CDR1 is DFQATT and CDR2 is SNEGSKA (reference sequence). This CDR3 contains 15 residues. CDR3 bases: TGCAGTGCTAGAGAGGGAGCGGGGGGGCCCTACGAGCAGTACTTC. Its protein product is CSAREGAGGPYEQYF.

This clonotype was recorded many times. This chain uses TRBV12-3 or TRBV12-4 with TRBJ2-7; no firm D call. V shed 2 bases and J shed 3 bases, with 8 bases lying between them. This CDR3 has 13 residues. CDR3 loop: CASSLMGGYEQYF. CDR3 sequence (DNA): TGTGCCAGCAGTTTAATGGGTGGCTACGAGCAGTACTTC.

The sample holds many counts of this clonotype. This chain connects TRBV20-1 to TRBJ2-5, with 11 bases identical to TRBD2. Unmatched junction bases numbered 10, after V lost 5 bases and J lost 2 bases. CDR3 length: 16 amino acids. Germline V lookup: CDR1 DFQATT, CDR2 SNEGSKA (reference sequence). CDR3 coding DNA: TGCAGTGCTCATAGGCCGGGACTAGCGGAACAAGAGACCCAGTACTTC. Amino acids: CSAHRPGLAEQETQYF.

This clonotype appeared many times. The chain carries TRBV20-1 and TRBJ2-5; 8 nucleotides agree with TRBD2. The CDR3 runs to 17 residues. Germline CDR1 DFQATT, CDR2 SNEGSKA (reference sequence). The trim removed 2 bases at V and 2 bases at J, leaving 13 bases unmatched. This CDR3 is CSARPQRGVAGQETQYF. Written as DNA, the CDR3 is TGCAGTGCTAGACCGCAGAGGGGGGTAGCGGGGCAAGAGACCCAGTACTTC.

This clonotype came up many times. The chain couples TRBV5-1 to TRBJ2-4; possibly TRBD2 for D (5 bases). Germline CDR1 reads SGHRS; CDR2 reads YFSETQ. The CDR3 totals 15 residues. Trimming cost V 0 bases and J 0 bases, with 7 bases left between them. The CDR3 spells CASSLVRGAKNIQYF. The CDR3 DNA follows: TGCGCCAGCAGCTTGGTTCGGGGAGCCAAAAACATTCAGTACTTC.

In this sample, this clonotype turned up many times. V gene TRBV23-1 combines with J gene TRBJ2-3; D not resolved. TRBV23-1 has ORF status, its function being uncertain. V lost 0 bases and J 0 bases, leaving 10 bases between the germline ends. This CDR3 region has 16 residues. The CDR3 region is CASSQSEPPSTDTQYF. The CDR3, as DNA: TGCGCCAGCAGTCAATCAGAACCTCCTAGCACAGATACGCAGTATTTT.

Judged by abundance, this clonotype is medium-sized (0.01 to 0.1%). For the CDR3, the DNA is TGTGCCAGCAGACTAGCAGGGGGAGGCAATGAGCAGTTCTTC. It translates to CASRLAGGGNEQFF. The chain carries TRBV3-1 and TRBJ2-1, with a possible D match to TRBD1 (7 bases). Germline CDR1 reads LGHDT; CDR2 reads YNNKEL (reference sequence). The length of the CDR3 is 14 residues. V was cut by 6 bases and J by 6 bases, with 15 bases left in between.

The sample holds a few counts of this clonotype. The chain is built from TRBV18 and TRBJ2-1; D possibly uses TRBD1 or TRBD2 (5 bases each). V was cut by 0 bases and J by 4 bases, with 13 bases left in between. The CDR3 extends over 16 amino acids. Germline V gene lookup returns CDR1 KGHSH and CDR2 LQKENI. CDR3 region: CASSPPVGGPYNEQFF. The CDR3 nucleotides are TGTGCCAGCTCACCACCGGTTGGGGGACCTTACAATGAGCAGTTCTTC. Combining the CDR3 with reference TRBV18 and TRBJ2-1 gives the whole variable domain NAGVMQNPRHLVRRRGQEARLRCSPMKGHSHVYWYRQLPEEGLKFMVYLQKENIIDESGMPKERFSAEFPKEGPSILRIQQVVRGDSAAYFCASSPPVGGPYNEQFFGPGTRLTVL.